These 29 T cell receptor beta chains came from one sample sequenced in a study of graft-versus-host responses after intestinal transplantation (dated by TCRdb to about 2021). The intended sense of this specimen's time point label: cells obtained before transplantation from donor or recipient. No cognate antigen is known for these TCRs. Library generation was performed with the immunoSEQ multiplex PCR assay. The source is immuneACCESS, and TCRdb retained only in-frame sequences with V and J called. Part of the clones is not carried over; for the studies checked, unresolved V genes explain less than half of this, and the remainder is unexplained. A total of about 120,000 clones appear in this sample, just under 95% of them only once. The leading ten clones occupy 0.095% to 0.15% of the sample. The sample was unstimulated CD4+ T cells sorted from spleen or lymph node cells, taken before intestinal transplant. Receptors originate from a human donor who received an intestinal transplant.

V is TRBV28 and J is TRBJ1-5; D gene ambiguous. This CDR3 is built from 16 residues. Germline V gene sequence: CDR1 MDHEN, CDR2 SYDVKM. V was pared by 4 bases and J by 0 bases, with 13 bases between. CDR3 coding DNA: TGTGCCAGCAGTTCGGGAGCATGGATTAGCAATCAGCCCCAGCATTTT. Residues: CASSSGAWISNQPQHF.

The chain employs TRBV19 and TRBJ2-5; D unresolved. From germline, CDR1 is LNHDA and CDR2 SQIVND (reference sequence). This CDR3 is built from 14 residues. V lost 1 base and J lost 0, with 6 bases in between. The CDR3 nucleotides read TGTGCCAGTAGTATAGGCAGGTACCAAGAGACCCAGTACTTC. Encoded protein: CASSIGRYQETQYF.

A word on this clone: Germline and junction disagree at one end, which may indicate a read error. This rearrangement joins TRBV7-7 to TRBJ1-2; 7 positions agree with TRBD1. The CDR3 contains 14 residues. Germline V gene sequence: CDR1 SSHAT, CDR2 FNYEAQ (reference sequence). CDR3 bases: TGTGCTAGCAGCCGGCAACCGGGACAGTATGGCTACACCTTC. Protein: CASSRQPGQYGYTF.

The chain links TRBV30 to TRBJ1-5; no definite D call. This CDR3 contains 15 residues. V lost 0 bases and J 4 bases, leaving 13 bases between the germline ends. Germline V gene lookup returns CDR1 GTSNPN and CDR2 SVGIG (reference sequence). In nucleotides, the CDR3 is TGTGCCTGGAGTGTAGGCTCCAGCTCTAATCAGCCCCAGCATTTT. It is translated as CAWSVGSSSNQPQHF. Supplemented by reference TRBV30 and TRBJ1-5, the full variable domain reads SQTIHQWPATLVQPVGSPLSLECTVEGTSNPNLYWYRQAAGRGLQLLFYSVGIGQISSEVPQNLSASRPQDRQFILSSKKLLLSDSGFYLCAWSVGSSSNQPQHFGDGTRLSIL.

The rearrangement joins TRBV27 to TRBJ2-3; D is perhaps TRBD1 or TRBD2 (6 bases each). This CDR3 region has 14 residues. Trimming removed 6 bases from V and 1 base from J, with 11 bases in between. CDR1 and CDR2 from the germline V gene are MNHEY and SMNVEV (reference sequence). CDR3 region: CASSLRGGTDTQYF. CDR3 sequence (DNA): TGTGCCAGCAGCCTGAGGGGGGGCACAGATACGCAGTATTTT.

V is TRBV6-5 and J is TRBJ1-1; TRBD1 matches at 9 bases. CDR1 is MNHEY, CDR2 SVGAGI, per germline. CDR3 length equals 13 residues. The V gene end was trimmed by 6 bases and the J gene end by 7 bases; junction bases not matched to a gene: 6. The DNA of the CDR3 is TGTGCCAGCAGGGGACAGGGCCAGCTTGAAGCTTTCTTT. It codes for CASRGQGQLEAFF.

The chain is built from TRBV5-6 and TRBJ2-5; D uncertain. Germline-derived CDR1 and CDR2 are SGHDT and YYEEEE. V lost 2 bases to trimming and J lost 5 bases, with 10 bases between them. This CDR3 has 13 residues. CDR3 in DNA: TGTGCCAGCAGCTTCACAACGGTGGAGACCCAGTACTTC. Amino acid sequence: CASSFTTVETQYF.

The chain couples TRBV2 to TRBJ2-2; D gene uncertain. The ends were cut back, 6 bases at V and 0 bases at J, with 8 bases in the middle. Germline V gene sequence: CDR1 SNHLY, CDR2 FYNNEI. The CDR3 spans 14 residues. CDR3 amino acids: CASRVGTNTGELFF. CDR3 coding DNA: TGTGCCAGCAGGGTGGGGACGAACACCGGGGAGCTGTTTTTT.

This chain links TRBV30 with TRBJ2-1; TRBD2 matches 10 bases. This CDR3 has 15 amino acids. V shed 0 bases, J shed 8 bases, and the junction held 7 bases outside the gene matches. Germline CDR1 reads GTSNPN; CDR2 reads SVGIG (reference sequence). CDR3 nucleotides: TGTGCCTGGAGTGTAGGGCTAGCGGGAGTTGATGAGCAGTTCTTC. This codes for CAWSVGLAGVDEQFF.

V usage is TRBV18 and J usage is TRBJ2-2; D is possibly TRBD1 (6 bases). The CDR3 runs to 14 residues. Germline V CDR1 and CDR2: KGHSH, LQKENI. Trimming shortened V by 0 bases and J by 6 bases, and 8 bases separated the two germline ends. The CDR3 DNA reads as TGTGCCAGCTCACCACCCACAGGGCCCGGGGAGCTGTTTTTT. Encoded protein: CASSPPTGPGELFF.

The chain is built from TRBV23-1 and TRBJ2-1; D is undetermined. TRBV23-1 has ORF status, its function being uncertain. Trimming removed 3 bases at V and 2 bases at J, with 11 bases between. This CDR3 has 15 amino acids. The CDR3 is CASSHRPITYNEQFF. CDR3 nucleotide sequence: TGCGCCAGCAGTCATAGGCCGATCACCTACAATGAGCAGTTCTTC.

The rearrangement links TRBV28 to TRBJ2-2; 9 bases fit TRBD1. Germline V lookup: CDR1 MDHEN, CDR2 SYDVKM. CDR3 length: 15 amino acids. V lost 7 bases and J lost 4; bases outside the gene matches: 7. CDR3 region: CASTRTGEGTGELFF. The CDR3 DNA sequence: TGTGCCAGCACCCGGACAGGGGAAGGCACCGGGGAGCTGTTTTTT.

This clone was detected only a few times. This CDR3 is CASSFTAYYEQYF. As DNA, the CDR3 is TGCGCCAGCAGTTTTACAGCTTACTACGAGCAGTACTTC. The V gene is TRBV5-1, the J gene TRBJ2-7; D is undetermined. Germline V lookup: CDR1 SGHRS, CDR2 YFSETQ. CDR3 size: 13 residues. The V end was cut by 5 bases, the J end by 3 bases, with 12 bases between.

The CDR3 region is CASSLMGQVSYEQYF. The CDR3 DNA is TGTGCCAGCAGCTTAATGGGACAGGTCTCCTACGAGCAGTACTTC. The genes are TRBV7-6 and TRBJ2-7; the match to TRBD1 covers 8 bases. Germline CDR1 is SGHVS and CDR2 is FNYEAQ. The V segment lost 2 bases and the J segment 0 bases; nucleotides outside the gene matches: 3. This CDR3 comprises 15 residues. The full variable domain, in which reference TRBV7-6 and TRBJ2-7 provide the parts outside the CDR3, is GAGVSQSPRYKVTKRGQDVALRCDPISGHVSLYWYRQALGQGPEFLTYFNYEAQQDKSGLPNDRFSAERPEGSISTLTIQRTEQRDSAMYRCASSLMGQVSYEQYFGPGTRLTVT.

The V call is TRBV15, the J call TRBJ2-6; D is uncertain. Trimming took off 5 bases at V and 2 bases at J, with 7 bases between the two ends. Germline V gene sequence: CDR1 LNHNV, CDR2 YYDKDF (reference sequence). This CDR3 comprises 14 residues. The CDR3 sequence is CATSPQTGANVLTF. The CDR3 nucleotides read TGTGCCACCAGCCCCCAAACTGGGGCCAACGTCCTGACTTTC.

The gene calls are TRBV29-1 and TRBJ2-3, with 8 bases identical to TRBD1. CDR1 and CDR2 (germline): SQVTM, ANQGSEA. There are 15 residues in the CDR3. With 3 bases clipped from V and 5 bases from J, the junction kept 10 bases outside the gene matches. The CDR3 nucleotides read TGCAGCGTTGATGAGGGCCAGGGGGCTATAGATACGCAGTATTTT. This codes for CSVDEGQGAIDTQYF.

This rearrangement joins TRBV5-1 to TRBJ2-2; a weak D match, TRBD2 (5 bases). The CDR3 runs to 15 residues. V lost 8 bases and J lost 2, with 16 bases in between. Germline values: CDR1 SGHRS, CDR2 YFSETQ. The CDR3 loop is CASANRGANTGELFF. CDR3 nucleotides: TGCGCCAGTGCCAACCGGGGTGCAAACACCGGGGAGCTGTTTTTT.

The V call is TRBV9, the J call TRBJ1-5; 7 nucleotides align to TRBD1. The CDR3 has 14 residues. CDR1 is SGDLS and CDR2 is YYNGEE in the germline V gene. V shed 4 bases and J 5 bases; nucleotides not matched to a gene: 6. The CDR3 loop reads CASSPRGGYQPQHF. As DNA, the CDR3 is TGTGCCAGCAGCCCCCGAGGGGGCTATCAGCCCCAGCATTTT.

In its sample, this clone was seen once. In nucleotides, the CDR3 is TGTGCCAGCAGATTCGACAGGGGAAACTACGAGCAGTACTTC. This sequence encodes CASRFDRGNYEQYF. This chain uses TRBV6-1 with TRBJ2-7; 8 bases match TRBD1. CDR1 MNHNS and CDR2 SASEGT come from the germline V gene. The length of the CDR3 is 14 residues. The ends lost 6 bases at V and 3 bases at J; junction bases unmatched: 7.

The J gene is TRBJ2-3, the V gene TRBV10-1, with a weak D call TRBD2 (5 bases). Between the trimmed V and J ends, which lost 0 bases and 0 bases, there was a span of 16 bases. Germline V gene data show CDR1 as WNHNN and CDR2 as SYGVQD (reference sequence). The CDR3 loop spans 18 amino acids. The CDR3 loop is CASSESNLADTSTDTQYF. In DNA form, the CDR3 reads TGCGCCAGCAGTGAGTCGAATCTAGCTGATACTAGCACAGATACGCAGTATTTT.

This chain joins TRBV7-8 and TRBJ2-5, with a possible D match to TRBD2 (6 bases). The germline CDR1 and CDR2 sequences are SGHVS and FQNEAQ. This CDR3 is 16 amino acids long. Trimming removed 1 base at V and 4 bases at J, with 16 bases between. The CDR3 loop reads CASSLGNHPEGETQYF. Here the CDR3 DNA reads TGTGCCAGCAGCTTAGGAAACCATCCGGAGGGAGAGACCCAGTACTTC.

The rearrangement links TRBV13 to TRBJ1-1; TRBD1 might be the D (5 bases). Germline V gene data show CDR1 as PRHDT and CDR2 as FYEKMQ (reference sequence). V gave up 6 bases and J gave up 0 bases, with 11 bases separating them. This CDR3 region has 14 residues. The CDR3 loop is CASSLGLMNTEAFF. CDR3 nucleotides: TGTGCCAGCAGTCTGGGACTTATGAACACTGAAGCTTTCTTT. Full variable domain (outside the CDR3, taken from reference TRBV13 and TRBJ1-1): AAGVIQSPRHLIKEKRETATLKCYPIPRHDTVYWYQQGPGQDPQFLISFYEKMQSDKGSIPDRFSAQQFSDYHSELNMSSLELGDSALYFCASSLGLMNTEAFFGQGTRLTVV.

The V and J genes are TRBV5-1 and TRBJ2-7; the D gene is possibly TRBD1 (5 bases). CDR3 length: 15 amino acids. Trimming took off 2 bases at V and 2 bases at J, with 14 bases between the two ends. Germline V gene data show CDR1 as SGHRS and CDR2 as YFSETQ. Here the CDR3 reads CASSLDSLAPYEQYF. CDR3 bases: TGCGCCAGCAGCTTAGACAGCCTCGCGCCCTACGAGCAGTACTTC.

This clone was seen a single time. This chain connects TRBV11-2 to TRBJ1-5; D is perhaps TRBD1 (5 bases). Per germline, CDR1 SGHAT and CDR2 FQNNGV. The ends were cut back, 5 bases at V and 3 bases at J, with 8 bases in the middle. The CDR3 is 13 residues long. The CDR3 nucleotides read TGTGCCAGCAGCGGCAGGGTCAATCAGCCCCAGCATTTT. It is translated as CASSGRVNQPQHF.

The rearrangement uses TRBV9 and TRBJ2-1; TRBD1 or TRBD2 may be the D gene (5 bases each). V lost 0 bases, J lost 9 bases, and 10 bases lay in between. The germline V gene encodes CDR1 SGDLS and CDR2 YYNGEE. CDR3 size: 13 residues. The CDR3 nucleotides are TGTGCCAGCAGCGTAGTTCGGGGCAGTGAGCAGTTCTTC. This gives the protein CASSVVRGSEQFF.

The chain recombines TRBV5-1 with TRBJ1-3, with TRBD1 matching over 7 bases. There are 18 residues in the CDR3. Germline V gene sequence: CDR1 SGHRS, CDR2 YFSETQ. The V gene end was trimmed by 4 bases and the J gene end by 2 bases; junction bases not matched to a gene: 15. CDR3 region: CASSDWARQGWAGNTIYF. The CDR3 nucleotides are TGCGCCAGCAGCGATTGGGCTAGACAGGGTTGGGCTGGAAACACCATATATTTT.

The chain carries TRBV30 and TRBJ2-5; D unclear. Deletions cut 8 bases from V and 5 bases from J, with 9 bases between. The V gene's germline CDR1 is GTSNPN and CDR2 SVGIG (reference sequence). This CDR3 is 10 amino acids long. The CDR3 region has the DNA TGTGCCCTCGAACGGGAGACCCAGTACTTC. Translating gives CALERETQYF.

The V gene is TRBV19, the J gene TRBJ1-1; D perhaps matches TRBD1 (5 bases). The CDR3 is made up of 14 amino acids. Germline CDR1 LNHDA, CDR2 SQIVND (reference sequence). Trimming removed 7 bases at V and 1 base at J, with 13 bases between. CDR3 DNA: TGTGCCAGTACGATTCAGGGTACGAACACTGAAGCTTTCTTT. Its translation: CASTIQGTNTEAFF.

As regards this clone: A read error may produce the germline difference seen at one junction end. This rearrangement joins TRBV7-7 to TRBJ2-7; D remains unclear. This CDR3 contains 13 residues. Per germline, CDR1 SSHAT and CDR2 FNYEAQ (reference sequence). DNA for the CDR3: TGTGCTAGCAGCACCGGATCAGACAAGGAGCAGTACTTC. Its protein is CASSTGSDKEQYF.